The 4 T cell receptor beta chains below all came from one sample that was sequenced in a study of T cells after yellow fever vaccination. A single record per CDR3 protein comes from TCRdb applying MiXCR to the 5' RACE reads. The sample contains some 600,000 distinct CDR3 sequences, roughly an eighth of which appear only once. Sample: PBMCs, taken on the day of the yellow fever booster vaccination. All receptors derive from a man aged 25-40 years who received the YFV17D yellow fever vaccine.

The V call is TRBV12-3 or TRBV12-4, the J call TRBJ2-5; 9 bases fit TRBD2. Trimming cost V 6 bases and J 4 bases; bases outside gene matches: 6. The CDR3 totals 14 residues. As DNA, the CDR3 is TGTGCCAGCAGCCAAGATAGCGGGAGAGAGACCCAGTACTTC. Translated: CASSQDSGRETQYF.

A single count supports this clonotype. V usage is TRBV5-4 and J usage is TRBJ2-3; the D gene is possibly TRBD1 (6 bases). The CDR3 sequence is 15 residues long. V shed 1 base and J shed 4 bases, with 13 bases lying between them. Per the germline V gene, CDR1 is SGHNT and CDR2 is YYREEE (reference sequence). The CDR3 DNA sequence: TGTGCCAGCAGCTTGCAATTACAGGGCGCAGATACGCAGTATTTT. Its translation: CASSLQLQGADTQYF.

This clonotype came up a few times. The chain is built from TRBV12-3 or TRBV12-4 and TRBJ2-4; no clear D gene. The CDR3 contains 15 residues. V was clipped by 6 bases and J by 8 bases, with 20 bases between them. CDR3 in amino acids: CASSTPGRDRDIQYF. The CDR3 bases are TGTGCCAGCAGCACCCCCGGGCGAGACCGAGACATTCAGTACTTC.

In this sample, this clonotype turned up a few times. The CDR3 loop is CSVRTGVYEQYF. CDR3 coding DNA: TGCAGCGTTCGGACAGGGGTCTACGAGCAGTACTTC. This sequence joins TRBV29-1 and TRBJ2-7; 9 bases match TRBD1. The V gene end was trimmed by 5 bases and the J gene end by 3 bases; junction bases not matched to a gene: 2. CDR3 length: 12 amino acids. Germline CDR1 is SQVTM and CDR2 is ANQGSEA.